This T cell receptor beta chain was retrieved from a study of T cells in Graves' hyperthyroidism and ophthalmopathy. This clonotype occurred a few times. From RNA transcripts, TCR beta CDR3 regions were amplified. When the TCR CDR3 underwent first-round RT-PCR, the HTBI primer set was used. TCRdb fed the multiplex PCR reads into MiXCR, producing one record per CDR3 protein. The profile shows approximately 400,000 distinct CDR3 sequences, approximately 14% of them singletons. The V end was cut by 0 bases, the J end by 0 bases, with 7 bases between. The CDR3 sequence is 15 residues long. Germline CDR1 reads SGHRS; CDR2 reads YFSETQ. Subjects aged 18 to 65 presented with newly diagnosed hyperthyroidism of less than 2 months' duration. A patient was excluded if there was uncontrolled infection, other autoimmune disease, pregnancy or lactation. Extraction of PBMCs used under 13 ml of fresh peripheral blood.

Sequencing was done on a sample of blood. The clonotype originates from a woman under 30 with Graves' hyperthyroidism that later progressed to Graves' ophthalmopathy. The chain uses TRBV5-1 and TRBJ1-3; D gene unclear. The CDR3 bases are TGCGCCAGCAGCTTGGCCCCAACCTCTGGAAACACCATATATTTT. Translated: CASSLAPTSGNTIYF.